The sequence of this T cell receptor (beta chain) was determined in a study of T cell repertoires in cytomegalovirus infection. Trimming removed 1 base at V and 6 bases at J, with 12 bases between. The germline V gene has CDR1 KGHSH and CDR2 LQKENI. This CDR3 spans 14 amino acids. TCRdb reprocessed the reads via MiXCR and lists one record per CDR3 protein. The data show more than 200,000 distinct CDR3 sequences, with roughly 9% seen just once and about 16% held by the top ten. The sample was PBMCs. The origin of this receptor is a human donor in good health (CMV status not recorded). Some clones in this sample may be carry-over from other donors' samples. The rearrangement uses TRBV18 and TRBJ1-1; D is perhaps TRBD1 (5 bases). CDR3 loop: CASSPRQGSSEAFF. Here the CDR3 DNA reads TGTGCCAGCTCACCACGGCAGGGCTCTTCTGAAGCTTTCTTT.